This T cell receptor beta chain was recovered during a study of shared clonotypes between healthy human individuals (dated by TCRdb to between 2020 and 2021). Looking at the study overall: A couple of women and a few men aged 18 to 49 years were included in the cohort. Per donor, three plates each were used for CD4 naive and CD4 memory, two for CD8 naive, and one for CD8 memory. Blood TCR repertoires of several healthy adults were deeply sequenced to estimate repertoire size and the extent of clonotype sharing between individuals. Different laboratories and diverse techniques were used to prepare libraries and sequence TCR repertoires, to increase sequencing depth and limit assay-specific biases. Between about 0.85 and 10 billion PBMCs per donor were obtained by leukapheresis. General findings and caveats noted by the study authors: Even with the large sequencing depth, rarefaction of the sorted-subset datasets indicated that sequencing was incomplete. Estimated clonotype richness was generally larger for naive than for memory subsets. Because the study included only a small number of donors, the genetic and exposure-history diversity represented was limited. Sampling was restricted to blood, and TCR repertoires in tissue are likely to differ from TCR repertoires in blood. Across a few donors, approximately 4.9% of naive CD4, approximately 3.6% of naive CD8, 2.3% of memory CD4, and under 0.45% of memory CD8 clonotypes were shared. Higher generation probabilities were observed for clonotypes shared by all four sorted-subset donors than for non-shared clonotypes. Pairwise subsampling led to the expectation that sequencing depth would affect the degree of clonotype sharing among donors.

Healthy HIV-negative adults with no recently reported acute infections or vaccinations were included as donors. Every donor was a Caucasian adult living in Nashville, Tennessee, USA. CD4+ T cells were enriched by magnetic negative selection, after which naive cells were positively selected on CD45RA and the negative fraction was taken as the memory subset. Blood was collected by leukapheresis, and PBMCs were isolated by Ficoll-Histopaque density gradient centrifugation and then cryopreserved in liquid nitrogen vapor phase. Purity and quantity of every magnetically sorted T cell population were checked by analytical flow cytometry. From each sorted fraction, genomic DNA was isolated and quantified by UV absorbance on a Nanodrop 2000c. CDR1 and CDR2 (ENHRY, SYGVKD) derive from the germline V gene. V and J lose 7 bases and 4 bases, and a span of 11 bases separates them. The CDR3 measures 13 amino acids from cysteine to phenylalanine. The entry retains the CDR3 DNA only, 39 bases that are in frame from base 1.

Turning to this clone: Its antigen is currently not known. There are no base qualities to consult, and no much larger clone falls within one base.

Using the deep immunoSEQ assay, multiplex PCR amplified TCR CDR3 regions from genomic DNA. Extracted genomic DNA from each cell subset was distributed evenly across all wells of several immunoSEQ 96-well plates, and each plate was treated as a replicate. For sorted subsets, each replicate PCR was loaded with roughly 0.2 ug genomic DNA, equivalent to 32,000 or so T cell genomes. The purified libraries were quantified using a Qubit 3.0 fluorometer, sized with a Bioanalyzer 2100, and then quantified again using the KAPA Library Quantification kit. Every immunoSEQ 96-well plate was sequenced on a dedicated single-read 150-cycle Illumina NextSeq 550 flow cell. From the authors' description of their analysis: Because the immunoSEQ output included only junctional sequences and no quality scores, the filtering could not be the same as the filtering used for full-length reads. To assign V/J genes and CDR3, sequences were annotated against IMGT germline references using PyIR, a Python wrapper for IgBLAST v1.9. Reads were filtered out if the reads had weak V/J assignments (E-value above 1e-6), no CDR3, stop codons, out-of-frame junctions, or ambiguous translated residues. V3J clonotypes were defined as sequences sharing the same inferred V gene, J gene, and CDR3 amino acid sequence. The percentage overlap between two repertoires was calculated by dividing the number of shared unique clonotypes by the size of the smaller repertoire. Three approaches were used to assess repertoire richness: RTK rarefaction, the Chao1 estimator, and Recon v2.1 estimates of unobserved clonotypes. For all TCRbeta clonotypes obtained by the gDNA method from several donors, generation probabilities were computed with OLGA. Drawn from immuneACCESS, this table holds only the in-frame rearrangements with V and J called that TCRdb kept. Clones are partly lost; checked studies trace under half to an unresolved V gene and leave the rest unexplained. V and J calls and clone size are copied from that table; D and trimming were computed from the DNA. This sample gives some 2,100,000 clones in total; around 95% of them show up just once. The ten largest clonotypes hold 0.13% of the sample.

This TCR was sampled from a man aged 18 to 30 in good health. The chain uses TRBV10-3 and TRBJ2-1, with no confidently assigned D gene. The sequencing sample was made of naive CD4+ T cells sorted from blood. The cell subset or site label, as the study defines it: CD45RA+ positively selected. The CDR3 here reads CAIKGLIYNEQFF. The DNA sequence is as follows: TGTGCCATCAAGGGCCTGATTTACAATGAGCAGTTCTTC.